The next 23 T cell receptor beta chains were all read from a single sample in a study of shared clonotypes between healthy human individuals. Here immunoSEQ multiplex PCR was the method, and the copy in TCRdb shows in-frame clones only, minus some. The data show around 720,000 clones, 60% to 75% seen once. Sequenced sample: memory CD4+ T cells sorted from blood. Subset reported: CD45RA-negative fraction. Receptor source: a woman aged 25 to 39 in good health.

The rearrangement uses TRBV27 and TRBJ1-5; D is undetermined. V was shortened by 6 bases and J by 4 bases, with 10 bases between the two germline ends. The CDR3 is 13 residues long. CDR1 and CDR2 from the germline V gene are MNHEY and SMNVEV (reference sequence). CDR3 amino acids: CASSVTINQPQHF. The CDR3 DNA reads as TGTGCCAGCAGCGTAACGATAAATCAGCCCCAGCATTTT.

The rearrangement links TRBV19 to TRBJ1-3, with D perhaps matching TRBD1 (5 bases). This CDR3 spans 14 amino acids. Trimming removed 2 bases from V and 0 bases from J, with 5 bases in between. Germline assignment: CDR1 LNHDA and CDR2 SQIVND (reference sequence). The CDR3 DNA reads TGTGCCAGTAGTATAACAGGCTCTGGAAACACCATATATTTT. It specifies CASSITGSGNTIYF. Complete variable domain (other parts from reference TRBV19 and TRBJ1-3): DGGITQSPKYLFRKEGQNVTLSCEQNLNHDAMYWYRQDPGQGLRLIYYSQIVNDFQKGDIAEGYSVSREKKESFPLTVTSAQKNPTAFYLCASSITGSGNTIYFGEGSWLTVV.

The chain recombines TRBV5-5 with TRBJ1-6; a possible D gene is TRBD1 (6 bases). The germline V gene encodes CDR1 SGHKS and CDR2 YYEKEE (reference sequence). V gave up 4 bases and J gave up 7 bases, with 18 bases separating them. The CDR3 runs 16 residues. CDR3 loop: CASSPGRGYWNSPLHF. The CDR3 region has the DNA TGTGCCAGCAGCCCGGGCAGGGGATATTGGAATTCACCCCTCCACTTT.

V is TRBV6-5 and J is TRBJ1-1, with 10 bases that match TRBD1. V was pared by 5 bases and J by 4 bases, with 7 bases of the junction left unmatched. This CDR3 comprises 15 residues. In germline, CDR1 is MNHEY, CDR2 SVGAGI. The CDR3 bases are TGTGCCAGCAGTCTGGGGGACAGGGGACGCACTGAAGCTTTCTTT. Encoded protein: CASSLGDRGRTEAFF.

The chain is built from TRBV9 and TRBJ2-1; 9 bases fit TRBD2. The germline gives CDR1 SGDLS, CDR2 YYNGEE. The V segment lost 1 base and the J segment 4 bases; nucleotides outside the gene matches: 3. This CDR3 region has 15 residues. The CDR3 DNA follows: TGTGCCAGCAGCGTATTAACTAGCGGGTACAATGAGCAGTTCTTC. Amino acid sequence: CASSVLTSGYNEQFF.

The V and J genes are TRBV2 and TRBJ2-3; D is unclear. From germline, CDR1 is SNHLY and CDR2 FYNNEI. V dropped 6 bases and J dropped 1 base, with 8 bases sitting between them. The CDR3 runs to 13 residues. CDR3 bases: TGTGCCAGCAGCGCCGAGGGCACAGATACGCAGTATTTT. It codes for CASSAEGTDTQYF. The variable domain in full, completed from reference TRBV2 and TRBJ2-3, reads EPEVTQTPSHQVTQMGQEVILRCVPISNHLYFYWYRQILGQKVEFLVSFYNNEISEKSEIFDDQFSVERPDGSNFTLKIRSTKLEDSAMYFCASSAEGTDTQYFGPGTRLTVL.

The chain couples TRBV2 to TRBJ1-2, with 7 bases aligning to TRBD1. Germline CDR1 reads SNHLY; CDR2 reads FYNNEI. V shed 5 bases, J shed 4 bases, and the junction held 10 bases outside the gene matches. This CDR3 is built from 15 residues. CDR3 sequence (DNA): TGTGCCAGCAGTCTCCGCGGACAGGCTATCTATGGCTACACCTTC. It specifies CASSLRGQAIYGYTF.

The gene calls are TRBV28 and TRBJ1-5; D gene uncertain. V lost 8 bases and J lost 3, with 20 bases in between. Germline V gene lookup returns CDR1 MDHEN and CDR2 SYDVKM. This CDR3 is built from 16 residues. The CDR3 nucleotides are TGTGCCAGCGAAAGTAAAGGAGCTGGTCTCAATCAGCCCCAGCATTTT. Its protein is CASESKGAGLNQPQHF.

J is TRBJ2-3 and V is TRBV7-7; maybe TRBD1 (6 bases). The CDR3 extends over 15 amino acids. Germline V gives CDR1 SSHAT, CDR2 FNYEAQ (reference sequence). Trimming pared 5 bases from V and 0 bases from J, leaving 12 bases between. This CDR3 is CASSPGQGSTDTQYF. The CDR3 coding sequence is TGTGCCAGCAGCCCTGGTCAGGGGAGCACAGATACGCAGTATTTT.

The rearrangement joins TRBV5-1 to TRBJ2-7; maybe TRBD1 (5 bases). V dropped 0 bases and J dropped 7 bases, with 14 bases sitting between them. Germline V lookup: CDR1 SGHRS, CDR2 YFSETQ. The CDR3 spans 14 residues. In nucleotides, the CDR3 is TGCGCCAGCAGCTTGGAACAGGCCTGGGCGGAGCAGTACTTC. This gives the protein CASSLEQAWAEQYF. Full variable domain (rest looked up from reference TRBV5-1 and TRBJ2-7): KAGVTQTPRYLIKTRGQQVTLSCSPISGHRSVSWYQQTPGQGLQFLFEYFSETQRNKGNFPGRFSGRQFSNSRSEMNVSTLELGDSALYLCASSLEQAWAEQYFGPGTRLTVT.

J is TRBJ2-6 and V is TRBV28, with TRBD2 as a possible D gene (5 bases). CDR3 size: 16 residues. Germline assignment: CDR1 MDHEN and CDR2 SYDVKM. V was pared by 7 bases and J by 0 bases, with 13 bases between. The CDR3 coding sequence is TGTGCCAGCATGGGAGAGTTGTCCTCTGGGGCCAACGTCCTGACTTTC. The encoded protein is CASMGELSSGANVLTF.

This chain connects TRBV2 to TRBJ2-3; maybe TRBD2 (6 bases). The germline V gene encodes CDR1 SNHLY and CDR2 FYNNEI. The CDR3 sequence is 14 residues long. V lost 8 bases and J lost 6, with 18 bases in between. CDR3 DNA sequence: TGTGCCAGCGGCAAGCGGGCGGCTTTTGATACGCAGTATTTT. Protein sequence: CASGKRAAFDTQYF. Together with reference TRBV2 and TRBJ2-3, the CDR3 gives the full variable domain: EPEVTQTPSHQVTQMGQEVILRCVPISNHLYFYWYRQILGQKVEFLVSFYNNEISEKSEIFDDQFSVERPDGSNFTLKIRSTKLEDSAMYFCASGKRAAFDTQYFGPGTRLTVL.

The genes are TRBV28 and TRBJ2-7, with D tentatively TRBD1 or TRBD2 (5 bases each). CDR1 is MDHEN, CDR2 SYDVKM, per germline. V lost 3 bases, J lost 6 bases, and 15 bases lay in between. CDR3 length: 14 residues. The CDR3 DNA sequence: TGTGCCAGCAGTTTTACCGGGACCCTTCCCGAGCAGTACTTC. This codes for CASSFTGTLPEQYF.

This clone has a single count. The chain joins TRBV6-7 to TRBJ2-7, with TRBD2 matching 9 bases. TRBV6-7 is annotated as an ORF whose role is uncertain. This CDR3 comprises 17 residues. J gave up 4 bases and V 1 base, and 11 bases lay outside the gene matches. This chain's CDR3 is CASSYFQTSGIDYEQYF. The CDR3 bases are TGTGCCAGCAGTTACTTCCAGACTAGCGGAATAGATTACGAGCAGTACTTC.

The rearrangement joins TRBV28 to TRBJ1-4, with a tentative D call TRBD1 (5 bases). Deletions cut 4 bases from V and 7 bases from J, with 19 bases between. The CDR3 covers 16 residues. Germline-derived CDR1 and CDR2 are MDHEN and SYDVKM. The CDR3 coding sequence is TGTGCCAGCAGTTCAATGGGATGGGGGGAAGTTGAAAAACTGTTTTTT. Its protein product is CASSSMGWGEVEKLFF.

This chain connects TRBV4-1 to TRBJ1-2; 9 bases fit TRBD1. The J segment lost 0 bases and the V segment lost 6 bases, leaving 8 bases of the junction unmatched. This CDR3 has 16 amino acids. Germline values: CDR1 MGHRA, CDR2 YSYEKL. CDR3 nucleotide sequence: TGCGCCAGCAGACCGGGACAGGGACTATCTAACTATGGCTACACCTTC. The encoded protein is CASRPGQGLSNYGYTF.

The chain employs TRBV18 and TRBJ2-1; 9 bases match TRBD1. CDR3 size: 14 residues. The V gene end was trimmed by 6 bases and the J gene end by 9 bases; junction bases not matched to a gene: 9. Germline-derived CDR1 and CDR2 are KGHSH and LQKENI. The CDR3 DNA follows: TGTGCCAGCTCCGCGGACAGGGGTGCCGGTGAGCAGTTCTTC. Translated, it gives CASSADRGAGEQFF.

This clone was detected a few times. The V call is TRBV2, the J call TRBJ1-4; no clear D gene. V lost 7 bases and J 4 bases, leaving 10 bases between the germline ends. Germline V CDR1 and CDR2: SNHLY, FYNNEI. The CDR3 consists of 13 residues. The CDR3 region is CASTISLNEKLFF. The CDR3 DNA reads as TGTGCCAGCACCATCAGCCTTAATGAAAAACTGTTTTTT.

The chain has TRBV30 and TRBJ1-4; tentative D call: TRBD1 (6 bases). The CDR3 consists of 14 residues. Germline V gene lookup returns CDR1 GTSNPN and CDR2 SVGIG (reference sequence). V gave up 2 bases and J gave up 3 bases, with 10 bases separating them. The CDR3 is CAWSSGAANEKLFF. The DNA for the CDR3 is TGTGCCTGGAGTTCGGGGGCGGCTAATGAAAAACTGTTTTTT.

The rearrangement joins TRBV13 to TRBJ1-1, with TRBD1 matching 9 bases. The V gene's germline CDR1 is PRHDT and CDR2 FYEKMQ (reference sequence). After removal of 5 bases from V and 5 bases from J, the junction contained 15 bases not matched to a gene. This CDR3 spans 17 amino acids. Here the CDR3 reads CASSRGTFGQGKTEAFF. The CDR3 bases are TGTGCCAGCAGCAGGGGGACATTCGGACAGGGGAAAACTGAAGCTTTCTTT.

The CDR3 loop is CASSPRDHGPQHF. The CDR3 nucleotides are TGTGCCAGCAGCCCCCGGGACCACGGGCCCCAGCATTTT. The V call is TRBV11-2, the J call TRBJ1-5, with D tentatively TRBD1 (5 bases). The V gene's germline CDR1 is SGHAT and CDR2 FQNNGV. The CDR3 spans 13 residues. Trimming stripped 5 bases from V and 9 bases from J, with 14 bases between.

The chain links TRBV6-5 to TRBJ2-7, with 8 nucleotides matching TRBD1. Germline assignment: CDR1 MNHEY and CDR2 SVGAGI. Unmatched junction bases numbered 6, after V lost 5 bases and J lost 3 bases. The CDR3 contains 14 residues. CDR3 in amino acids: CASSKRQGRYEQYF. CDR3 DNA: TGTGCCAGCAGTAAACGACAGGGGCGCTACGAGCAGTACTTC.

The V call is TRBV9, the J call TRBJ2-2; D gene ambiguous. CDR1 and CDR2 from the germline V gene are SGDLS and YYNGEE. The V end lost 4 bases, the J end lost 4 bases, and 8 bases lay between the germline ends. The CDR3 is 13 amino acids. DNA for the CDR3: TGTGCCAGCAGCACTCGGAGCACCGGGGAGCTGTTTTTT. Protein: CASSTRSTGELFF.